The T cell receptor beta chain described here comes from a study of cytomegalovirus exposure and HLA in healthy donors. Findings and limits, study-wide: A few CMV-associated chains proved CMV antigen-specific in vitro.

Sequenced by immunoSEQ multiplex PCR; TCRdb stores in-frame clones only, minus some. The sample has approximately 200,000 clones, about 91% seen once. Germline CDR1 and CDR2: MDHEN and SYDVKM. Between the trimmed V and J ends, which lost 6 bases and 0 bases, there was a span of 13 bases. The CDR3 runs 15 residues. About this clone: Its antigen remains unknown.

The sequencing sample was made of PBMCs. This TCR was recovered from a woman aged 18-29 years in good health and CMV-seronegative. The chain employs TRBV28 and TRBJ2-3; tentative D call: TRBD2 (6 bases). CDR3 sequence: CASSLSGTSTDTQYF. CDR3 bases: TGTGCCAGCAGCCTTTCCGGGACTAGCACAGATACGCAGTATTTT. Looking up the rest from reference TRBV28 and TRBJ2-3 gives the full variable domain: DVKVTQSSRYLVKRTGEKVFLECVQDMDHENMFWYRQDPGLGLRLIYFSYDVKMKEKGDIPEGYSVSREKKERFSLILESASTNQTSMYLCASSLSGTSTDTQYFGPGTRLTVL.